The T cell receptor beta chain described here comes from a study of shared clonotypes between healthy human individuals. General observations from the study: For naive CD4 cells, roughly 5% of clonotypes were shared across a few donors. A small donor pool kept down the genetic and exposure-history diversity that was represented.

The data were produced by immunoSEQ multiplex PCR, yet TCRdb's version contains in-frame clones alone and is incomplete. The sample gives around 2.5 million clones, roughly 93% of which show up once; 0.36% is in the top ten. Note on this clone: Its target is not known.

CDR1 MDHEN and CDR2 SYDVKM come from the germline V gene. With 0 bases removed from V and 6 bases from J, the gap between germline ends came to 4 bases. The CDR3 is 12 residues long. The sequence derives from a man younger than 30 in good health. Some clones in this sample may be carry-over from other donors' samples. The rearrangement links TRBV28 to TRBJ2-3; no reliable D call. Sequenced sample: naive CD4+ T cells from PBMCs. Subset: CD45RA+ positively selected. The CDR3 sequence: CASSLWGDTQYF. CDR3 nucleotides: TGTGCCAGCAGTTTATGGGGGGATACGCAGTATTTT.